The 9 T cell receptor beta chains reported below all come from one sample, sequenced in a study of T cell responses to AZD1222 COVID-19 vaccine. Profiling relied on immunoSEQ multiplex PCR, and the TCRdb table lists in-frame clones only, not all of them. The sample shows some 86,000 clones, approximately 90% of them seen only once. This specimen consisted of peripheral blood, obtained 28 days after the second AZD1222 dose. The source is an adult who received the AZD1222 COVID-19 vaccine.

V gene TRBV5-1 combines with J gene TRBJ1-1; possibly TRBD1 for D (5 bases). Trimming stripped 2 bases from V and 4 bases from J, with 15 bases between. Germline assignment: CDR1 SGHRS and CDR2 YFSETQ. The CDR3 runs to 15 residues. CDR3 in DNA: TGCGCCAGCAGCTTAATCCCCTCGGGGGGCACTGAAGCTTTCTTT. Its protein product is CASSLIPSGGTEAFF. The whole variable domain, filled in from reference TRBV5-1 and TRBJ1-1, reads KAGVTQTPRYLIKTRGQQVTLSCSPISGHRSVSWYQQTPGQGLQFLFEYFSETQRNKGNFPGRFSGRQFSNSRSEMNVSTLELGDSALYLCASSLIPSGGTEAFFGQGTRLTVV.

The CDR3 DNA reads TGTGCCAGCAGCTTGAACGGGGAGCTGTTTTTT. Residues: CASSLNGELFF. The chain couples TRBV11-3 to TRBJ2-2, with D unresolved. This CDR3 spans 11 amino acids. Trimming cost V 3 bases and J 7 bases, with 3 bases left between them. In germline, CDR1 is SGHNT, CDR2 YENEEA.

V usage is TRBV6-5 and J usage is TRBJ2-3; D may be TRBD1 (6 bases). The CDR3 contains 13 residues. CDR1 is MNHEY, CDR2 SVGAGI, per germline. The ends were cut back, 6 bases at V and 5 bases at J, with 12 bases in the middle. The CDR3 DNA is TGTGCCAGCAGATGGCAGGGGAAAGATACGCAGTATTTT. Its protein product is CASRWQGKDTQYF.

This clone was detected once. The chain employs TRBV4-3 and TRBJ2-7; D possibly matches TRBD1 or TRBD2 (5 bases each). Germline lookup yields CDR1 LGHNA and CDR2 YSLEER. The CDR3 runs 16 residues. V was cut by 0 bases and J by 5 bases, with 17 bases left in between. CDR3 protein: CASSQDEWGPTDEQYF. In DNA, the CDR3 is TGCGCCAGCAGCCAAGACGAGTGGGGACCTACTGACGAGCAGTACTTC.

This rearrangement joins TRBV28 to TRBJ1-4, with TRBD1 matching 9 bases. Looked up from germline, CDR1 is MDHEN and CDR2 is SYDVKM. This CDR3 contains 15 residues. J was trimmed by 8 bases and V by 5 bases; bases with no gene match: 9. CDR3 residues: CASSPAGTGREKLFF. The CDR3 bases are TGTGCCAGCAGTCCAGCCGGGACAGGGAGAGAAAAACTGTTTTTT.

This chain joins TRBV6-5 and TRBJ1-2; D ambiguous. The germline V and J ends were trimmed by 2 bases and 1 base, with 8 bases remaining between them. CDR3 size: 14 residues. Germline-derived CDR1 and CDR2 are MNHEY and SVGAGI. CDR3: CASSYDGYNYGYTF. The DNA for the CDR3 is TGTGCCAGCAGTTACGACGGCTATAACTATGGCTACACCTTC.

This chain links TRBV29-1 with TRBJ1-1, with D unclear. V was shortened by 3 bases and J by 2 bases, with 13 bases between the two germline ends. The CDR3 totals 14 residues. Germline V gene data show CDR1 as SQVTM and CDR2 as ANQGSEA. The CDR3 DNA reads as TGCAGCGTTGATAGTTGGCAGATCAACACTGAAGCTTTCTTT. Translation: CSVDSWQINTEAFF.

The rearrangement joins TRBV9 to TRBJ1-2; unclear D gene. The CDR3 length is 14 residues. The germline V gene encodes CDR1 SGDLS and CDR2 YYNGEE. The germline V and J ends were trimmed by 2 bases and 0 bases, with 8 bases remaining between them. CDR3 nucleotides: TGTGCCAGCAGCGTTTACATAGCTAACTATGGCTACACCTTC. Protein sequence: CASSVYIANYGYTF.

This rearrangement joins TRBV19 to TRBJ1-6, with D maybe TRBD1 (5 bases). Trimming removed 8 bases at V and 9 bases at J, with 14 bases between. CDR1 is LNHDA, CDR2 SQIVND, per germline (reference sequence). This CDR3 region has 13 residues. In nucleotides, the CDR3 is TGTGCCAGTCTTGGGACTCCAAGTTCACCCCTCCACTTT. This gives the protein CASLGTPSSPLHF.